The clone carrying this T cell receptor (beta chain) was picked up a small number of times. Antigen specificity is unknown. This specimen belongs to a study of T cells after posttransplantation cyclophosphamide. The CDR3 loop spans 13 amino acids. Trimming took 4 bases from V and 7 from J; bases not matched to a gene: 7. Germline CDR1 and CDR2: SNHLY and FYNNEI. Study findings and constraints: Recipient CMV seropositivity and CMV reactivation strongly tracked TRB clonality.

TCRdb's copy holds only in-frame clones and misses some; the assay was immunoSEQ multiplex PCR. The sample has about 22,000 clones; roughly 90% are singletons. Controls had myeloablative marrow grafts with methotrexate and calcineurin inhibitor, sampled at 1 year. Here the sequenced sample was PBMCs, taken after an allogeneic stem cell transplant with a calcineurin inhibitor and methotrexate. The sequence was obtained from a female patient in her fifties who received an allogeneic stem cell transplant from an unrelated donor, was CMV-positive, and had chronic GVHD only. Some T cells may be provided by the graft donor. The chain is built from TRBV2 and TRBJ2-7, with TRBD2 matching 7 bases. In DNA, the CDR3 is TGTGCCAGCAGTGCGGGAGGTCTCGGGGAGCAGTACTTC. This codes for CASSAGGLGEQYF.